This TCR beta chain was recorded in a study of T cell repertoires in cytomegalovirus infection. Study overall: HLA-B-restricted CMV epitopes that are well studied, plus recently identified HLA-C-restricted ones, were used by the study. Public TCR beta signatures indicated both CMV infection and matching HLA type.

Points on this clonotype: The antigen remains undetermined.

Looked up from germline, CDR1 is SGHVS and CDR2 is FNYEAQ. The CDR3 is made up of 16 amino acids. Trimming took 3 bases from V and 1 from J, leaving 14 bases between them. Each CDR3 protein gets one entry after TCRdb re-called the reads with MiXCR. The sample consists of 80,000 or so distinct CDR3 sequences, 20% to 30% of them appearing once. Study conclusions and caveats: There were carriers of CMV plus the relevant HLA, and cumulative public TCR beta family frequency identified them. The ex vivo response was dominated by HLA-C-restricted CMV-specific TCR beta clonotypes.

The source of this sequence is a human donor in good health (CMV status not recorded). Some clones in this sample may be carry-over from other donors' samples. The chain employs TRBV7-6 and TRBJ2-3; tentatively, D is TRBD1 (6 bases). Specimen: CD8+ T cells from cultured PBMCs, collected from culture after CMV antigen stimulation. CDR3 protein: CASSFDTGLGTDTQYF. DNA of the CDR3: TGTGCCAGCAGCTTTGATACAGGGTTGGGCACAGATACGCAGTATTTT.